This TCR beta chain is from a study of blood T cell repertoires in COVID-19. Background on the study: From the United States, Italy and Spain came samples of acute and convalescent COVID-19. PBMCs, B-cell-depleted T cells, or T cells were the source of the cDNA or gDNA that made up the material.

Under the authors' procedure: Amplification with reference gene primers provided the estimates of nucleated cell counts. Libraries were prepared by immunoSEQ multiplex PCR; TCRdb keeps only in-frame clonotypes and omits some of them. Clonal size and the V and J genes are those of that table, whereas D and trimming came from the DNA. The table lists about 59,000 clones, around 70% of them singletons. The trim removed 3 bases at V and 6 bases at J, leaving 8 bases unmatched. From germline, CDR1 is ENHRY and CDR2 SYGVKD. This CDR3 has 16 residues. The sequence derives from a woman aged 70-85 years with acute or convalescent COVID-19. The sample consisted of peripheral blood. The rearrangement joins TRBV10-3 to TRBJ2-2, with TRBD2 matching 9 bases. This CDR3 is CAISDRGGGAPGELFF. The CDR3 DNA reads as TGTGCCATCAGTGACCGTGGCGGGGGGGCCCCCGGGGAGCTGTTTTTT.